A single T cell receptor beta chain is shown here with its context. Its matching antigen is unknown. As defined, naive CD8 cells were CD45RO-negative and positively selected for CCR7, with terminally differentiated effector memory CD45RA+ cells excluded. These data originate in a study of shared clonotypes between healthy human individuals. Study observations and caveats: Estimated richness was generally greater in naive than memory subsets. Of the naive CD4 clonotypes, roughly 5.2% were shared across a handful of donors.

Sequenced by immunoSEQ multiplex PCR; TCRdb stores in-frame clones only, minus some. The table lists about 2.2 million clones, just under 95% of them singletons, with about 1.7% in the top ten. The CDR3 extends over 15 amino acids. Germline V CDR1 and CDR2: MGHRA, YSYEKL. The V segment lost 1 base and the J segment 3 bases; nucleotides outside the gene matches: 6. The V call is TRBV4-1, the J call TRBJ2-7; TRBD2 matches at 7 bases. The sequence derives from a man between 18 and 35 years old in good health. Some clones in this sample may be carry-over from other donors' samples. Sequenced sample: naive CD8+ T cells from PBMCs. The CDR3 loop reads CASSQGGSFFYEQYF. The CDR3 DNA sequence: TGCGCCAGCAGCCAAGGCGGGAGTTTTTTCTACGAGCAGTACTTC.